The 15 T cell receptor beta chains below come from one sample, sequenced in a study of shared clonotypes between healthy human individuals. Assay used: immunoSEQ multiplex PCR; TCRdb lists only in-frame clones, some missing. In the table there are about 670,000 clones, about three quarters of which are singletons. Material: memory CD4+ T cells sorted from blood. Documented subset: CD45RA-negative fraction. These receptors were taken from a young woman in good health.

The chain recombines TRBV20-1 with TRBJ2-7, with TRBD2 as a possible D gene (6 bases). This CDR3 contains 11 residues. Between the trimmed V and J ends, which lost 7 bases and 4 bases, there was a span of 11 bases. The germline CDR1 and CDR2 sequences are DFQATT and SNEGSKA (reference sequence). The CDR3 nucleotides read TGCAGTGGGGTGGGACTTTACGAGCAGTACTTC. It codes for CSGVGLYEQYF.

This sequence joins TRBV30 and TRBJ1-1; D unresolved. Per the germline V gene, CDR1 is GTSNPN and CDR2 is SVGIG (reference sequence). Trimming left V 0 bases short and J 1 base short, with 3 bases between. The CDR3 loop spans 12 amino acids. The CDR3 loop is CAWSVWNTEAFF. The DNA of the CDR3 is TGTGCCTGGAGTGTTTGGAACACTGAAGCTTTCTTT.

This clone was counted a few times. The genes are TRBV10-1 and TRBJ2-7, with TRBD1 matching 9 bases. This CDR3 contains 14 residues. Per the germline V gene, CDR1 is WNHNN and CDR2 is SYGVQD (reference sequence). With 6 bases clipped from V and 5 bases from J, the junction kept 8 bases outside the gene matches. CDR3 bases: TGCGCCAGCAGCGGACAGGGGAAATTGGACGAGCAGTACTTC. It is translated as CASSGQGKLDEQYF.

There are many counts of this clone. This chain connects TRBV29-1 to TRBJ2-3; no reliable D call. The CDR3 consists of 11 residues. The V gene lost 5 bases and the J gene lost 2 bases, with 5 bases spanning the gap. Looked up from germline, CDR1 is SQVTM and CDR2 is ANQGSEA. Here the CDR3 reads CSVTDTDTQYF. Written as DNA, the CDR3 is TGCAGCGTTACTGACACAGATACGCAGTATTTT.

The rearrangement uses TRBV18 and TRBJ1-5, with D possibly matching TRBD1 (5 bases). CDR1 is KGHSH and CDR2 is LQKENI in the germline V gene. The CDR3 loop spans 16 amino acids. V was shortened by 0 bases and J by 8 bases, with 17 bases between the two germline ends. CDR3 coding DNA: TGTGCCAGCTCACCACCGTCCCAGGGTAAAGTTGAGCCCCAGCATTTT. Translating it yields CASSPPSQGKVEPQHF.

The CDR3 here is CASSSDRAGANVLTF. Written as DNA, the CDR3 is TGTGCCAGCAGCTCGGACAGGGCCGGGGCCAACGTCCTGACTTTC. The J gene is TRBJ2-6, the V gene TRBV7-8; TRBD1 matches 8 bases. After removal of 4 bases from V and 4 bases from J, the junction contained 3 bases not matched to a gene. CDR1 is SGHVS, CDR2 FQNEAQ, per germline. This CDR3 spans 15 amino acids.

CDR3 bases: TGCGCCAGCAGCCCTAGGGTCGGACAGGGTGTATATGAGCAGTTCTTC. Protein sequence: CASSPRVGQGVYEQFF. The chain is built from TRBV4-1 and TRBJ2-1, with 8 bases identical to TRBD1. This CDR3 comprises 16 residues. With V trimmed by 4 bases and J by 8 bases, 13 bases remained unmatched. CDR1 is MGHRA, CDR2 YSYEKL, per germline.

The chain uses TRBV9 and TRBJ2-2; D is possibly TRBD1 or TRBD2 (5 bases each). V was cut by 5 bases and J by 2 bases, with 19 bases left in between. The germline V gene encodes CDR1 SGDLS and CDR2 YYNGEE. The CDR3 consists of 17 residues. DNA of the CDR3: TGTGCCAGCAGTCTTAAGCCCGGGACGGCCAACACCGGGGAGCTGTTTTTT. Translating it yields CASSLKPGTANTGELFF.

The chain employs TRBV2 and TRBJ2-5; no definite D call. The tail of the sequence fits TRBJ2-7 better, so the J call may be wrong. CDR3 length: 12 residues. From germline, CDR1 is SNHLY and CDR2 FYNNEI. This CDR3 is CASSEYSHEQYF. In DNA form, the CDR3 reads TGTGCCAGCAGTGAATACAGCCACGAGCAGTACTTC.

The CDR3 protein is CASRIDLNTGELFF. CDR3 coding DNA: TGTGCCAGCAGAATCGACTTGAACACCGGGGAGCTGTTTTTT. The chain links TRBV14 to TRBJ2-2; D is unresolved. Germline CDR1 is SGHDN and CDR2 is FVKESK. The CDR3 runs to 14 residues. V was shortened by 6 bases and J by 1 base, with 9 bases between the two germline ends. The variable domain in full, completed from reference TRBV14 and TRBJ2-2, reads EAGVTQFPSHSVIEKGQTVTLRCDPISGHDNLYWYRRVMGKEIKFLLHFVKESKQDESGMPNNRFLAERTGGTYSTLKVQPAELEDSGVYFCASRIDLNTGELFFGEGSRLTVL.

The gene calls are TRBV4-2 and TRBJ1-4; D gene unclear. The V gene's germline CDR1 is LGHNA and CDR2 YNFKEQ. The CDR3 contains 16 residues. Deletions cut 4 bases from V and 4 bases from J, with 16 bases between. The CDR3 coding sequence is TGTGCCAGCAGCCTAACGTTGGGAGCTTATAATGAAAAACTGTTTTTT. This gives the protein CASSLTLGAYNEKLFF.

This sequence joins TRBV30 and TRBJ2-5; the D gene is possibly TRBD1 (5 bases). The DNA end lines up better with TRBJ2-7; the J call may be wrong. The CDR3 is 15 amino acids. Germline values: CDR1 GTSNPN, CDR2 SVGIG (reference sequence). DNA for the CDR3: TGTGCCTGGAGTGGGACACTTCGAGGTGGCTACGAGCAGTACTTC. Translating gives CAWSGTLRGGYEQYF.

The chain is built from TRBV6-1 and TRBJ1-2; TRBD1 matches at 10 bases. Germline lookup yields CDR1 MNHNS and CDR2 SASEGT. The CDR3 has 15 amino acids. The V gene end was trimmed by 4 bases and the J gene end by 9 bases; junction bases not matched to a gene: 11. This chain's CDR3 is CASSAKGTGVRSYTF. CDR3 DNA sequence: TGTGCCAGCAGTGCAAAGGGGACAGGGGTCCGCAGCTACACCTTC.

With respect to this clone: A far larger clone differs by one base, so this is likely a read error. CDR3 in DNA: TGCGCCAGCAGCCAAGAGGGGCGCTATGGCCACACCTTC. It codes for CASSQEGRYGHTF. The V gene is TRBV4-1, the J gene TRBJ1-2; possibly TRBD1 for D (5 bases). CDR3 length: 13 residues. Germline assignment: CDR1 MGHRA and CDR2 YSYEKL.

This chain connects TRBV19 to TRBJ2-3; TRBD2 matches at 10 bases. The CDR3 is made up of 14 amino acids. V trimming: 8 bases; J trimming: 2 bases; junction bases outside the gene matches: 4. The germline V gene encodes CDR1 LNHDA and CDR2 SQIVND (reference sequence). The CDR3 nucleotides are TGTGCCAGTTTAGCGGGAGGCTACACAGATACGCAGTATTTT. Translation: CASLAGGYTDTQYF.